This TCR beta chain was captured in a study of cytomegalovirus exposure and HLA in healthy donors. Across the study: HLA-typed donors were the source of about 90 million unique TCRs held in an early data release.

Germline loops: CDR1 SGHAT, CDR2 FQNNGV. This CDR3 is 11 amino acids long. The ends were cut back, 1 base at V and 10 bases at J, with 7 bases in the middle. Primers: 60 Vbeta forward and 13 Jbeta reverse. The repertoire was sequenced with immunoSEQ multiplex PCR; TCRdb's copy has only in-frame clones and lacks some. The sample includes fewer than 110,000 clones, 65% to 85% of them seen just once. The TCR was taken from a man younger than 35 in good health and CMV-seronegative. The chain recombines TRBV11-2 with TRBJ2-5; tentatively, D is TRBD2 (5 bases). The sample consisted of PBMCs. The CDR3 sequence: CASSLARDQYF. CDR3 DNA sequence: TGTGCCAGCAGCTTAGCCCGGGACCAGTACTTC.